The 24 T cell receptor beta chains given below trace back to one sample, sequenced in a study of blood T cell repertoires in COVID-19. The table came from immunoSEQ multiplex PCR; TCRdb's copy has only in-frame clones and leaves some out. The sample consists of 150,000 to 200,000 clones, around nine tenths of them appearing once. Sequenced input: peripheral blood. These receptors all stem from a man between 18 and 29 years old with active or convalescent COVID-19.

This chain uses TRBV6-1 with TRBJ2-4, with 7 nucleotides matching TRBD1. The V gene end was trimmed by 2 bases and the J gene end by 5 bases; junction bases not matched to a gene: 21. CDR3 length: 20 amino acids. Germline V lookup: CDR1 MNHNS, CDR2 SASEGT. Written as DNA, the CDR3 is TGTGCCAGCAGTGAAAGGGGCGTGGGCCGAGGGGGTAGGGGGCAAAACATTCAGTACTTC. Its protein is CASSERGVGRGGRGQNIQYF.

The V gene is TRBV4-2, the J gene TRBJ1-6; D might be TRBD1 (5 bases). The ends were cut back, 0 bases at V and 9 bases at J, with 18 bases in the middle. This CDR3 has 17 amino acids. CDR1 LGHNA and CDR2 YNFKEQ come from the germline V gene. This chain's CDR3 is CASSQEGWQGMISPLHF. The CDR3 bases are TGTGCCAGCAGCCAAGAAGGGTGGCAGGGAATGATTTCACCCCTCCACTTT.

This chain joins TRBV29-1 and TRBJ1-1; D remains ambiguous. Trimming took off 4 bases at V and 0 bases at J, with 6 bases between the two ends. CDR1 is SQVTM and CDR2 is ANQGSEA in the germline V gene. This CDR3 contains 12 residues. The CDR3 spells CSVVFMNTEAFF. CDR3 nucleotides: TGCAGCGTTGTTTTTATGAACACTGAAGCTTTCTTT. The full variable domain, rest sourced from reference TRBV29-1 and TRBJ1-1, is SAVISQKPSRDICQRGTSLTIQCQVDSQVTMMFWYRQQPGQSLTLIATANQGSEATYESGFVIDKFPISRPNLTFSTLTVSNMSPEDSSIYLCSVVFMNTEAFFGQGTRLTVV.

This clone was detected only once. The chain carries TRBV27 and TRBJ2-7; D gene uncertain. The ends were cut back, 6 bases at V and 4 bases at J, with 13 bases in the middle. CDR1 and CDR2 from the germline V gene are MNHEY and SMNVEV (reference sequence). There are 13 residues in the CDR3. The CDR3 nucleotides read TGTGCCAGCAGCCCCCTTGGGCATTACGAGCAGTACTTC. It yields the protein CASSPLGHYEQYF.

This chain connects TRBV12-5 to TRBJ2-5; TRBD2 agrees at 12 bases. Trimming removed 3 bases from V and 6 bases from J; junction bases left unmatched: 5. Germline assignment: CDR1 LGHNT and CDR2 FRNRAP. This CDR3 has 15 residues. Written as DNA, the CDR3 is TGTGCTAGTGGTTTCCCTAGCGGGAGGGCGCAGACCCAGTACTTC. This translates into CASGFPSGRAQTQYF.

The CDR3 DNA reads as TGTGCCATCAGTGATGAGTTAGTCCCTTTAACTGAAGCTTTCTTT. This sequence encodes CAISDELVPLTEAFF. The chain combines TRBV10-3 with TRBJ1-1, with D unclear. The germline V gene has CDR1 ENHRY and CDR2 SYGVKD. V dropped 3 bases and J dropped 5 bases, with 16 bases sitting between them. CDR3 length: 15 amino acids.

V gene TRBV9 combines with J gene TRBJ1-1, with D maybe TRBD1 (5 bases). Trimming stripped 5 bases from V and 1 base from J, with 18 bases between. Germline loops: CDR1 SGDLS, CDR2 YYNGEE. The CDR3 spans 16 residues. CDR3: CASSLFRAGRNTEAFF. CDR3 nucleotides: TGTGCCAGCAGTCTGTTCCGGGCAGGGCGGAACACTGAAGCTTTCTTT.

The chain employs TRBV27 and TRBJ1-2, with D uncertain. CDR3 size: 14 residues. Germline V lookup: CDR1 MNHEY, CDR2 SMNVEV (reference sequence). Trimming took off 5 bases at V and 4 bases at J, with 14 bases between the two ends. CDR3 in DNA: TGTGCCAGCAGTCCCGACGGGGTTAGCTATGGCTACACCTTC. It is translated as CASSPDGVSYGYTF.

This clone was detected once. This chain links TRBV9 with TRBJ1-2; tentative D call: TRBD1 (6 bases). Germline lookup yields CDR1 SGDLS and CDR2 YYNGEE. Deletions cut 8 bases from V and 7 bases from J, with 24 bases between. The CDR3 contains 15 residues. The CDR3, as DNA: TGTGCCAGTTCCCAAGTTCCAGGGGCAGATGTTGGCTACACCTTC. Encoded protein: CASSQVPGADVGYTF.

The V gene is TRBV6-5, the J gene TRBJ2-1; TRBD2 matches at 9 bases. The germline gives CDR1 MNHEY, CDR2 SVGAGI. V lost 2 bases and J lost 4; bases outside the gene matches: 3. The CDR3 extends over 15 amino acids. CDR3 region: CASSYRLAVYNEQFF. In nucleotides, the CDR3 is TGTGCCAGCAGTTACCGACTAGCGGTTTACAATGAGCAGTTCTTC.

V and J are TRBV27 and TRBJ1-2; D is undetermined. Trimming removed 6 bases at V and 0 bases at J, with 14 bases between. This CDR3 comprises 15 residues. The germline V gene has CDR1 MNHEY and CDR2 SMNVEV (reference sequence). The DNA for the CDR3 is TGTGCCAGCAGCCCCGGGTGGGTCTCTAACTATGGCTACACCTTC. As protein: CASSPGWVSNYGYTF.

The rearrangement joins TRBV7-9 to TRBJ1-6, with a tentative D call TRBD1 (6 bases). V lost 5 bases to trimming and J lost 9 bases, with 8 bases between them. Per germline, CDR1 SEHNR and CDR2 FQNEAQ (reference sequence). CDR3 length: 12 residues. The CDR3 reads CASSLDSSPLHF. Here the CDR3 DNA reads TGTGCCAGCAGCCTGGACAGTTCACCCCTCCACTTT.

This clone showed up just once. The chain recombines TRBV3-1 (or the pseudogene TRBV3-2) with TRBJ2-2, with 15 bases identical to TRBD2. Germline-derived CDR1 and CDR2 are LGHDT and YNNKEL (reference sequence). The V and J ends lost 5 bases and 9 bases, in that order; junction bases with no gene match: 7. The CDR3 loop spans 16 amino acids. For the CDR3, the DNA is TGTGCCAGCAGCAATCTGGGACTAGCGGGGGGTCGGGAGCTGTTTTTT. Residues: CASSNLGLAGGRELFF.

This chain links TRBV6-5 with TRBJ1-6; no definite D call. V was shortened by 6 bases and J by 5 bases, with 11 bases between the two germline ends. CDR1 MNHEY and CDR2 SVGAGI come from the germline V gene. The CDR3 totals 14 residues. This CDR3 is CASSNPGDNSPLHF. The CDR3 DNA is TGTGCCAGCAGCAACCCGGGAGATAATTCACCCCTCCACTTT.

This chain uses TRBV5-1 with TRBJ1-1, with no clear D. The germline V gene encodes CDR1 SGHRS and CDR2 YFSETQ. The CDR3 totals 14 residues. V was pared by 2 bases and J by 0 bases, with 8 bases between. Here the CDR3 DNA reads TGCGCCAGCAGCTTACGGAGTATGAACACTGAAGCTTTCTTT. Its protein product is CASSLRSMNTEAFF.

This sequence joins TRBV25-1 and TRBJ1-5, with D maybe TRBD1 (6 bases). The V end lost 4 bases, the J end lost 5 bases, and 12 bases lay between the germline ends. This CDR3 is built from 14 residues. Germline lookup yields CDR1 MGHDK and CDR2 SYGVNS. CDR3 nucleotides: TGTGCCAGCAGTGGCCACAGGGACCATCAGCCCCAGCATTTT. Translating gives CASSGHRDHQPQHF.

The chain couples TRBV10-3 to TRBJ2-7; 9 nucleotides agree with TRBD2. This CDR3 is 16 amino acids long. In germline, CDR1 is ENHRY, CDR2 SYGVKD. V trimming: 3 bases; J trimming: 5 bases; junction bases outside the gene matches: 11. The CDR3 sequence: CAISETPSGTFHEQYF. The CDR3, as DNA: TGTGCCATCAGTGAAACCCCTAGCGGGACGTTCCACGAGCAGTACTTC.

The rearrangement links TRBV2 to TRBJ1-5; D not certain. The germline V gene encodes CDR1 SNHLY and CDR2 FYNNEI. This CDR3 spans 16 amino acids. V was trimmed by 0 bases and J by 6 bases, leaving 15 bases between them. CDR3 bases: TGTGCCAGCAGTGAAGCACTAGACACCGAGAGTCAGCCCCAGCATTTT. It translates to CASSEALDTESQPQHF.

The chain is built from TRBV7-2 and TRBJ2-7, with 9 nucleotides matching TRBD2. The CDR3 has 13 amino acids. Germline V gene lookup returns CDR1 SGHTA and CDR2 FQGNSA. The V gene end was trimmed by 6 bases and the J gene end by 3 bases; junction bases not matched to a gene: 3. The CDR3 DNA reads as TGTGCCAGCAGGACTAGCGGCTTCTACGAGCAGTACTTC. It translates to CASRTSGFYEQYF.

The chain couples TRBV6-5 to TRBJ2-2; 7 bases are a match to TRBD1. The V gene end was trimmed by 8 bases and the J gene end by 2 bases; junction bases not matched to a gene: 5. This CDR3 has 14 residues. Germline V gene sequence: CDR1 MNHEY, CDR2 SVGAGI. The CDR3 sequence: CASWDRPNTGELFF. CDR3 DNA: TGTGCCAGCTGGGACAGACCAAACACCGGGGAGCTGTTTTTT.

V is TRBV18 and J is TRBJ2-2; a possible D gene is TRBD2 (6 bases). In germline, CDR1 is KGHSH, CDR2 LQKENI. CDR3 size: 13 residues. Trimming took 4 bases from V and 7 from J, leaving 10 bases between them. The CDR3 loop is CASSRREDGELFF. CDR3 nucleotides: TGTGCCAGCTCACGCAGGGAGGACGGGGAGCTGTTTTTT.

The rearrangement joins TRBV29-1 to TRBJ1-2; the match to TRBD1 covers 9 bases. Germline-derived CDR1 and CDR2 are SQVTM and ANQGSEA. The V and J ends lost 3 bases and 8 bases, in that order; junction bases with no gene match: 7. This CDR3 spans 13 amino acids. CDR3 sequence (DNA): TGCAGCGTTGAGCAACAGGGGGCAGGGGGCTACACCTTC. This translates into CSVEQQGAGGYTF. Full variable domain (rest looked up from reference TRBV29-1 and TRBJ1-2): SAVISQKPSRDICQRGTSLTIQCQVDSQVTMMFWYRQQPGQSLTLIATANQGSEATYESGFVIDKFPISRPNLTFSTLTVSNMSPEDSSIYLCSVEQQGAGGYTFGSGTRLTVV.

The chain has TRBV10-1 and TRBJ2-1; D remains ambiguous. Germline V CDR1 and CDR2: WNHNN, SYGVQD (reference sequence). Trimming took 2 bases from V and 7 from J, leaving 18 bases between them. The CDR3 covers 16 residues. The CDR3 nucleotides read TGCGCCAGCAGTGAGCGTGCCGCGGCCCCTGGGAATGAGCAGTTCTTC. This codes for CASSERAAAPGNEQFF.

This clone was counted a single time. V is TRBV5-1 and J is TRBJ1-4; D call uncertain. There are 15 residues in the CDR3. Germline V gives CDR1 SGHRS, CDR2 YFSETQ. Deletions cut 4 bases from V and 0 bases from J, with 10 bases between. The CDR3 nucleotides read TGCGCCAGCAGCCTACAGAGTGCAACTAATGAAAAACTGTTTTTT. Translated, it gives CASSLQSATNEKLFF. Together with reference TRBV5-1 and TRBJ1-4, the CDR3 gives the full variable domain: KAGVTQTPRYLIKTRGQQVTLSCSPISGHRSVSWYQQTPGQGLQFLFEYFSETQRNKGNFPGRFSGRQFSNSRSEMNVSTLELGDSALYLCASSLQSATNEKLFFGSGTQLSVL.